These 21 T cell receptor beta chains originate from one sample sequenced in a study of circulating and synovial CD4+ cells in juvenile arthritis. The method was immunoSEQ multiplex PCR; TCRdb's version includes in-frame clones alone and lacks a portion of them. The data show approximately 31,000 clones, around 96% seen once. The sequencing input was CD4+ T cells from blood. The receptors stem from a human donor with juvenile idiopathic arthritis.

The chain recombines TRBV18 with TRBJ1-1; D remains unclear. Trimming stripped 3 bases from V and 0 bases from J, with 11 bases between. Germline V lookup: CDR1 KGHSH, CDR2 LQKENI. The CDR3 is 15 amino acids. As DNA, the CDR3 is TGTGCCAGCTCACCGACGGGTACCCTGAACACTGAAGCTTTCTTT. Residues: CASSPTGTLNTEAFF.

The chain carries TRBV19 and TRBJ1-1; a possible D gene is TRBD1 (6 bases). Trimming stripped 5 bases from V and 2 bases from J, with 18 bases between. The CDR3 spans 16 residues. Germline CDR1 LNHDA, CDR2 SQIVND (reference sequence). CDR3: CASSPRDTKGNTEAFF. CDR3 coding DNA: TGTGCCAGTAGTCCCCGGGACACCAAGGGCAACACTGAAGCTTTCTTT.

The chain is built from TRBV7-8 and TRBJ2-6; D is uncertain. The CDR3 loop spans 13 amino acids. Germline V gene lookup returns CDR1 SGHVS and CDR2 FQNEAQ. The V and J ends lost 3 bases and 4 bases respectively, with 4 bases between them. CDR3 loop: CASSFSGANVLTF. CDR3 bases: TGTGCCAGCAGCTTCTCGGGGGCCAACGTCCTGACTTTC.

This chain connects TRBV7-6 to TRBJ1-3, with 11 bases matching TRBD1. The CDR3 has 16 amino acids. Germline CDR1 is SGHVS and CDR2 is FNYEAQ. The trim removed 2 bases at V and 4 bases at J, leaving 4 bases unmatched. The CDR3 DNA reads TGTGCCAGCAGCTTAAGGACAGGGGGCTCGGGAAACACCATATATTTT. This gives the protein CASSLRTGGSGNTIYF.

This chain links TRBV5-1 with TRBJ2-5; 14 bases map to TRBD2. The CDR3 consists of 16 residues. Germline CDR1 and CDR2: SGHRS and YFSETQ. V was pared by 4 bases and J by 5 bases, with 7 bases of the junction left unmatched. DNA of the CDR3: TGCGCCAGCAGCACCGGGACTAGCGGGGGAGGGGAGACCCAGTACTTC. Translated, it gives CASSTGTSGGGETQYF.

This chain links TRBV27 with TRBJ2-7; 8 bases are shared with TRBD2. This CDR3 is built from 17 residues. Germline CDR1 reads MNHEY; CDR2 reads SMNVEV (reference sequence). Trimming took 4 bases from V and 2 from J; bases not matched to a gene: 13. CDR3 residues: CASSSPSLSGKAYEQYF. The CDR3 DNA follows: TGTGCCAGCAGTTCCCCGTCTCTTAGCGGGAAGGCCTACGAGCAGTACTTC.

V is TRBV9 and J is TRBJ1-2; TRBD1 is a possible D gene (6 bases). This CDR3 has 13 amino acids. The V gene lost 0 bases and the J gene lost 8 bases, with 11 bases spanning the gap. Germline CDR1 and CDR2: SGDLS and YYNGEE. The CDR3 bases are TGTGCCAGCAGCGTAGCGGGGGGGCTCGGCTACACCTTC. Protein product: CASSVAGGLGYTF.

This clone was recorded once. CDR3 nucleotides: TGTGCCAGCAGCTTAGAGGTGGGCGCGGGGGGGAGGAATGAGCAGTTCTTC. Residues: CASSLEVGAGGRNEQFF. V and J are TRBV7-9 and TRBJ2-1; 9 nucleotides line up with TRBD2. V was pared by 1 base and J by 7 bases, with 11 bases of the junction left unmatched. CDR3 length: 17 amino acids. Germline values: CDR1 SEHNR, CDR2 FQNEAQ (reference sequence).

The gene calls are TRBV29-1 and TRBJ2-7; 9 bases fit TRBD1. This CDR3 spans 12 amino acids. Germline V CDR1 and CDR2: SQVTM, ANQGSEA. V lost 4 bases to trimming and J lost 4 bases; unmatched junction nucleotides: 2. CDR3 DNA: TGCAGCGTTGGACAGGGGGGTTACGAGCAGTACTTC. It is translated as CSVGQGGYEQYF.

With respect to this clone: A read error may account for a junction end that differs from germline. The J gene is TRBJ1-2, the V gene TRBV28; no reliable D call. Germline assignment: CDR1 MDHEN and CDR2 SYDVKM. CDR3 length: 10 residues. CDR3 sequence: CASSRYDYTF. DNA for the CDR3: TGTGCCAGCAGCCGGTATGACTACACCTTC.

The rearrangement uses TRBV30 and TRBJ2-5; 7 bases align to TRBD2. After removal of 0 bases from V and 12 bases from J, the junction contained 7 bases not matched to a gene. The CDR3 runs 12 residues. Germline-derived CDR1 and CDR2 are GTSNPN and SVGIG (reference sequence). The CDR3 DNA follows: TGTGCCTGGAGTGTGGGGGGGGTGACGAAGTACTTC. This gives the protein CAWSVGGVTKYF.

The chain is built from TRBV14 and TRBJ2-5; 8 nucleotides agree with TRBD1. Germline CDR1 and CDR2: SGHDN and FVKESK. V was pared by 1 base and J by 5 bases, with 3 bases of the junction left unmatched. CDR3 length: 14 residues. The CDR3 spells CASSQGTGRETQYF. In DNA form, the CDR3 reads TGTGCCAGCAGCCAAGGGACAGGGAGGGAGACCCAGTACTTC.

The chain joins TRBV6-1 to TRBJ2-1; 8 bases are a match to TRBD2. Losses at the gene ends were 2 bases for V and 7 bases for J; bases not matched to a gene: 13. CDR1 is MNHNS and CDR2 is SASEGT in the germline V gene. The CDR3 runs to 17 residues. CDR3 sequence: CASSESSGGIFRNEQFF. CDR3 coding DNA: TGTGCCAGCAGTGAATCCAGCGGGGGAATTTTTAGAAATGAGCAGTTCTTC.

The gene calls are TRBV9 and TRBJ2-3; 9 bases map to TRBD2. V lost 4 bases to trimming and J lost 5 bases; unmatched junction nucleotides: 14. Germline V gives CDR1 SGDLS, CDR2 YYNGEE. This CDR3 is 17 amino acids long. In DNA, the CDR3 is TGTGCCAGCAGCCGTAGCCTCCGTGCGGGGGGGGGAGATACGCAGTATTTT. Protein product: CASSRSLRAGGGDTQYF.

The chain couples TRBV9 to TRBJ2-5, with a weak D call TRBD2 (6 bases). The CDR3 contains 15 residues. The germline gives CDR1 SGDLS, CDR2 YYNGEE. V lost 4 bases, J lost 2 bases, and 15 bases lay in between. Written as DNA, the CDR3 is TGTGCCAGCAGCTCTCAAGGGACTTCACAAGAGACCCAGTACTTC. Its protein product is CASSSQGTSQETQYF.

CDR3 nucleotide sequence: TGTGCCAGCAGCGCCCGGGACAGGGATGAAGAGACCCAGTACTTC. It encodes CASSARDRDEETQYF. The J gene is TRBJ2-5, the V gene TRBV7-2; 9 bases line up with TRBD1. From germline, CDR1 is SGHTA and CDR2 FQGNSA. The CDR3 is 15 amino acids. The V and J ends lost 5 bases and 3 bases, in that order; junction bases with no gene match: 7.

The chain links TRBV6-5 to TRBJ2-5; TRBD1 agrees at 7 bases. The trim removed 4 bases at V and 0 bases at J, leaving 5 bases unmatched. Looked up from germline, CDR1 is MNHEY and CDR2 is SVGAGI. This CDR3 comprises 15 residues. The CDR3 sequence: CASSSETGYQETQYF. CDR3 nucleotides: TGTGCCAGCAGTTCTGAGACAGGGTACCAAGAGACCCAGTACTTC.

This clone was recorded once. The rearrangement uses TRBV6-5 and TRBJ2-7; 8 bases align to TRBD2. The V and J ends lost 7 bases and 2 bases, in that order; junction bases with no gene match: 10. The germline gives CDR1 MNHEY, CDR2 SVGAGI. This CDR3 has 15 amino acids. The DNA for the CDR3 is TGTGCCAGCACCTACAAGGCGGGGGGCCCCTACGAGCAGTACTTC. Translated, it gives CASTYKAGGPYEQYF.

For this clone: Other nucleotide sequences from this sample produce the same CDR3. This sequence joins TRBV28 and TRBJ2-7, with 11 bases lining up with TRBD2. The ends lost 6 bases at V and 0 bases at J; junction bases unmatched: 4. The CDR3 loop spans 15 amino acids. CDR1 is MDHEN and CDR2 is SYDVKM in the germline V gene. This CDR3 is CASRVAGGNSYEQYF. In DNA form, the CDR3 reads TGTGCCAGCAGGGTAGCGGGAGGGAACTCCTACGAGCAGTACTTC.

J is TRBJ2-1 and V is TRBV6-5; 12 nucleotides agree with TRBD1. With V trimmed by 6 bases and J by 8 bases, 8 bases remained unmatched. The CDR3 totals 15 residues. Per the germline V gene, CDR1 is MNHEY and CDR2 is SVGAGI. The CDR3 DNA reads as TGTGCCAGCAGACTAGGGACAGGGGGCTCCGATGAGCAGTTCTTC. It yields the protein CASRLGTGGSDEQFF.

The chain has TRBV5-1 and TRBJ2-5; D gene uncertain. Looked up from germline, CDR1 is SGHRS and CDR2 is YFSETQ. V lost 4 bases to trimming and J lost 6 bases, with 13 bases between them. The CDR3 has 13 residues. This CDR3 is CASSPDSRQTQYF. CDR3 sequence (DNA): TGCGCCAGCAGCCCTGACTCGAGGCAGACCCAGTACTTC.